Listed below are T cell receptor beta chains from one sample, sequenced in a study of T and B cells in COVID-19 patients. TCRdb reprocessed the multiplex PCR reads with MiXCR, giving one entry per CDR3 protein. The table includes thousands of distinct CDR3 sequences, 30% to 40% detected once. Specimen: blood. The receptors come from a human donor who had recovered from COVID-19. CDR3s include the opening cysteine and the closing phenylalanine or tryptophan. D genes are given only for firm matches. The listing skips clone size in some rows; elsewhere it reads once, few, many or a size class.

V gene,J gene,clone size,D gene,CDR3 DNA,CDR3 protein
TRBV12-3/TRBV12-4,TRBJ1-4,medium-sized,.,TGTGCCAGCAGTTTAGATCAGTTTACTAATGAAAAACTGTTTTTT,CASSLDQFTNEKLFF
TRBV6-1,TRBJ2-5,few,TRBD2,TGTGCCAGCAGTGTGGGACTAGCACTTGAGACCCAGTACTTC,CASSVGLALETQYF
TRBV30,TRBJ1-3,few,.,TGTGCCTTCGGGATAAACGCAGCCGGAAACACCATATATTTT,CAFGINAAGNTIYF
TRBV5-1,TRBJ1-1,.,.,TGCGCCAGCAGCCGATCTGAGCGCAGCAGGGCTTTCTTT,CASSRSERSRAFF
TRBV27,TRBJ1-1,medium-sized,.,TGTGCCAGCAGTCTCGCTATGAACACTGAAGCTTTCTTT,CASSLAMNTEAFF
TRBV19,TRBJ1-5,few,TRBD1,TGTGCCAGTAGCCTACTCCCACAGGGGACAAGCAATCAGCCCCAGCATTTT,CASSLLPQGTSNQPQHF
TRBV29-1,TRBJ1-5,few,TRBD1,TGCAGCGTTGGGACAGGGACTCAGCCCCAGCATTTT,CSVGTGTQPQHF
TRBV15,TRBJ1-2,.,.,TGTGCCACCAGCAGAGAAGCGGCCAGTGGCTACACCTTC,CATSREAASGYTF
TRBV18,TRBJ1-2,.,TRBD1,TGTGCCAGCTCACAGGGGGACAGTTTGGACACCTTC,CASSQGDSLDTF
TRBV5-1,TRBJ1-1,few,.,TGCGCCAGCAGCTACGGCCCCGAGGGGAACACTGAAGCTTTCTTT,CASSYGPEGNTEAFF
TRBV30,TRBJ1-2,.,.,TGTGCCTGGATAGTGGCAGGGAACTATGGCTACACCTTC,CAWIVAGNYGYTF
TRBV29-1,TRBJ1-4,medium-sized,TRBD1,TGCAGCGTTCGAGGGGGCGCAACTAATGAAAAACTGTTTTTT,CSVRGGATNEKLFF
TRBV6-1,TRBJ2-1,.,.,TGTGCCAGCAACATACTACAGTTTAGCGGTAAGCAGTTCTTC,CASNILQFSGKQFF
TRBV5-4,TRBJ2-5,.,TRBD1,TGTGCCAGCAGCGATAACACAGGGGAAGAGACCCAGTACTTC,CASSDNTGEETQYF
TRBV19,TRBJ2-7,medium-sized,TRBD2,TGTGCCAGTGCAAAGCCTCGCGGGAGGAAGTACTTC,CASAKPRGRKYF
TRBV6-1,TRBJ2-6,large,TRBD1,TGTGCCAGCAGTGGGACAGGGGGGGCCAACGTCCTGACTTTC,CASSGTGGANVLTF
TRBV5-4,TRBJ2-2,few,.,TGTGCCAGCAGCGCCGCGGGACTCGACACCGGGGAGCTGTTTTTT,CASSAAGLDTGELFF